Shown below are 10 T cell receptor beta chains from a single sample sequenced in a study of blood T cell repertoires in COVID-19. The table came from immunoSEQ multiplex PCR; TCRdb's copy has only in-frame clones and leaves some out. This sample carries approximately 280,000 clones, 75% to 85% of them seen once, and the ten largest clones take more than 4.5%. Sequencing input: peripheral blood. The receptors were sampled from a man aged 45-65 years with active or convalescent COVID-19.

The rearrangement joins TRBV5-1 to TRBJ2-1, with D possibly matching TRBD1 (6 bases). With 5 bases removed from V and 4 bases from J, the gap between germline ends came to 22 bases. The V gene's germline CDR1 is SGHRS and CDR2 YFSETQ. This CDR3 spans 17 amino acids. The CDR3 DNA sequence: TGCGCCAGCAGTTTTAATAACAGGGCCCTACTTTACAATGAGCAGTTCTTC. Translation gives CASSFNNRALLYNEQFF.

A single count supports this clone. J is TRBJ1-1 and V is TRBV13; D ambiguous. Germline-derived CDR1 and CDR2 are PRHDT and FYEKMQ (reference sequence). Between the trimmed V and J ends, which lost 3 bases and 1 base, there was a span of 6 bases. CDR3 length: 13 residues. CDR3 in DNA: TGTGCCAGCAGCTTTTCAGGGAACACTGAAGCTTTCTTT. Translating gives CASSFSGNTEAFF.

The rearrangement uses TRBV14 and TRBJ1-1; D is perhaps TRBD1 (5 bases). CDR1 and CDR2 (germline): SGHDN, FVKESK. The CDR3 runs 15 residues. V was clipped by 0 bases and J by 5 bases, with 13 bases between them. Here the CDR3 reads CASSQDIGAWTEAFF. The CDR3 coding sequence is TGTGCCAGCAGCCAAGATATAGGGGCGTGGACTGAAGCTTTCTTT.

The chain has TRBV10-3 and TRBJ2-3, with TRBD2 as a possible D gene (6 bases). The CDR3 is made up of 15 amino acids. Germline CDR1 reads ENHRY; CDR2 reads SYGVKD. Deletions cut 5 bases from V and 1 base from J, with 13 bases between. The CDR3, as DNA: TGTGCCATCAGTCCGGGACTGCCTGGCACAGATACGCAGTATTTT. Residues: CAISPGLPGTDTQYF.

The chain carries TRBV30 and TRBJ1-5; tentatively, D is TRBD1 (6 bases). The V gene's germline CDR1 is GTSNPN and CDR2 SVGIG (reference sequence). The CDR3 sequence is 13 residues long. V lost 3 bases and J lost 4, with 10 bases in between. The CDR3 loop reads CAWSVTGNQPQHF. CDR3 DNA: TGTGCCTGGAGCGTAACAGGGAATCAGCCCCAGCATTTT.

The gene calls are TRBV6-2 or TRBV6-3 and TRBJ2-7, with unresolved D. The CDR3 sequence is 16 residues long. Trimming removed 2 bases at V and 0 bases at J, with 14 bases between. Germline loops: CDR1 MNHEY, CDR2 SVGEGT. Here the CDR3 reads CASSYRSLENSYEQYF. CDR3 nucleotide sequence: TGTGCCAGCAGTTACCGGAGCTTAGAGAACTCCTACGAGCAGTACTTC.

The V and J genes are TRBV4-2 and TRBJ1-6; possibly TRBD1 for D (6 bases). CDR1 and CDR2 (germline): LGHNA, YNFKEQ. The CDR3 sequence is 11 residues long. V dropped 3 bases and J dropped 15 bases, with 9 bases sitting between them. The DNA for the CDR3 is TGTGCCAGCAGCCAGTCAGGGGACCTCCACTTT. Its protein product is CASSQSGDLHF.

The rearrangement uses TRBV6-1 and TRBJ2-7; D not resolved. Looked up from germline, CDR1 is MNHNS and CDR2 is SASEGT. The V end was cut by 3 bases, the J end by 2 bases, with 8 bases between. CDR3 length: 13 residues. The chain's CDR3 is CASSDATTYEQYF. As DNA, the CDR3 is TGTGCCAGCAGTGATGCGACAACCTACGAGCAGTACTTC.

V usage is TRBV2 and J usage is TRBJ2-1; 9 bases align to TRBD2. Germline V gene data show CDR1 as SNHLY and CDR2 as FYNNEI. V dropped 7 bases and J dropped 6; count of bases not matched to a gene: 10. The CDR3 runs to 15 residues. The CDR3 coding sequence is TGTGCCAGCATCTCAACAGCGGGAGGTACCAATGAGCAGTTCTTC. Its protein product is CASISTAGGTNEQFF.

The rearrangement uses TRBV13 and TRBJ2-7; 8 nucleotides line up with TRBD1. The trim removed 0 bases at V and 3 bases at J, leaving 4 bases unmatched. This CDR3 is 15 amino acids long. Germline V gene lookup returns CDR1 PRHDT and CDR2 FYEKMQ (reference sequence). CDR3 amino acids: CASSLGRDRNYEQYF. Here the CDR3 DNA reads TGTGCCAGCAGCTTAGGTCGGGACAGGAACTACGAGCAGTACTTC.